This TCR beta chain is drawn from a study of T cell repertoires in cytomegalovirus infection. About the research overall: Both a matching HLA type and CMV infection were indicated by public TCR beta signatures.

This clonotype was picked up many times. As yet, its antigen is unknown. The V gene's germline CDR1 is MNHEY and CDR2 SVGAGI. With V trimmed by 4 bases and J by 2 bases, 7 bases remained unmatched. The CDR3 is 15 amino acids. TCRdb reprocessed the reads via MiXCR and lists one record per CDR3 protein. The sample has some 300,000 distinct CDR3 sequences, roughly an eighth seen once. Broader study findings: Summed frequency of shared TCR beta families picked out CMV carriers who also had the relevant HLA. HLA-C-restricted TCR beta clonotypes specific for CMV led the ex vivo response.

The material sequenced was PBMCs. The rearrangement links TRBV6-5 to TRBJ2-7; 8 bases line up with TRBD1. The receptor was derived from a human donor in good health (CMV status not recorded). Some clones in this sample may be carry-over from other donors' samples. CDR3 sequence: CASSSWGTGAYEQYF. CDR3 coding DNA: TGTGCCAGCAGTTCCTGGGGGACAGGCGCCTACGAGCAGTACTTC.